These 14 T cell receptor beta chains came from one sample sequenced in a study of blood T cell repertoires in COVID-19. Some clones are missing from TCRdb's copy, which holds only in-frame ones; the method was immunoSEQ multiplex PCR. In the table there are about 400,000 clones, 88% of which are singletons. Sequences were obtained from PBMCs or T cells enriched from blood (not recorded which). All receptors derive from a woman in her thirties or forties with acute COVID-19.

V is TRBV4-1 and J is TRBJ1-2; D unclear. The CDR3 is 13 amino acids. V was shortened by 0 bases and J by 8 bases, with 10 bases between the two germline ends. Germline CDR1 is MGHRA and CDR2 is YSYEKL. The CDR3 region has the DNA TGCGCCAGCAGCCAAGATTGGTTTGGCGGCTACACCTTC. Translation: CASSQDWFGGYTF.

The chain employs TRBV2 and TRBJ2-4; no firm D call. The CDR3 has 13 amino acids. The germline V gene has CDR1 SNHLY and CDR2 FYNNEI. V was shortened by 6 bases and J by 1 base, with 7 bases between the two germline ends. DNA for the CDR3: TGTGCCAGCAGCGACACCGCCAAAAACATTCAGTACTTC. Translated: CASSDTAKNIQYF.

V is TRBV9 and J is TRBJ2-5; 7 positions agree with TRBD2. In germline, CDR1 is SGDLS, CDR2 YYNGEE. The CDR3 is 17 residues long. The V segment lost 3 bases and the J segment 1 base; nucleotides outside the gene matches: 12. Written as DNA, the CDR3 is TGTGCCAGCAGCGCGGATTCAGGGAGGGGACCCCAAGAGACCCAGTACTTC. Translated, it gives CASSADSGRGPQETQYF.

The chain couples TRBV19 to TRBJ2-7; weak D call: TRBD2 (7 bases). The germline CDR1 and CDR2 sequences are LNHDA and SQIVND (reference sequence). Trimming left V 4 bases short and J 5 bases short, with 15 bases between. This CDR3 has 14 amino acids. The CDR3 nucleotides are TGTGCCAGTAGTAATGGGGGGGCCTTTGACGAGCAGTACTTC. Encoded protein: CASSNGGAFDEQYF.

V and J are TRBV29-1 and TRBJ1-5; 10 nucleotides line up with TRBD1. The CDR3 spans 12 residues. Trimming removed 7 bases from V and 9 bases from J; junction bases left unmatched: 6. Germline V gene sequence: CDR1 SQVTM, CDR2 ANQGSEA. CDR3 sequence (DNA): TGCAGCGGAAGACAGGGGGCGGGGCCCCAGCATTTT. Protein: CSGRQGAGPQHF.

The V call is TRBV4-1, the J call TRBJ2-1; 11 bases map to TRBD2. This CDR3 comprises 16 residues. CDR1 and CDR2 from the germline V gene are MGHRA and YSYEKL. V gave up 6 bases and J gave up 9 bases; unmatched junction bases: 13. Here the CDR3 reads CASSSDLAGGLGEQFF. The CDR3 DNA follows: TGCGCCAGCAGTTCCGACTTAGCGGGGGGGCTGGGTGAGCAGTTCTTC.

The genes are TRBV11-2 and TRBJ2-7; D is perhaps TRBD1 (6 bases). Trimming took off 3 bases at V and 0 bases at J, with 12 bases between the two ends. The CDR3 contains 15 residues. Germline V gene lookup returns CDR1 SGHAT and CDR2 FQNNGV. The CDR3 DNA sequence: TGTGCCAGCAGCTTGGGGGCAGGGAGCTCCTACGAGCAGTACTTC. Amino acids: CASSLGAGSSYEQYF.

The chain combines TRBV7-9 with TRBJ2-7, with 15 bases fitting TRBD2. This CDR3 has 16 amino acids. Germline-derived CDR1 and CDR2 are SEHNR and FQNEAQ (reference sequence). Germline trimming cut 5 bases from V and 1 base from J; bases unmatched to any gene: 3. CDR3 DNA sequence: TGTGCCAGCAGCCCGGGACTAGCGGGGGGTTCCTACGAGCAGTACTTC. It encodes CASSPGLAGGSYEQYF.

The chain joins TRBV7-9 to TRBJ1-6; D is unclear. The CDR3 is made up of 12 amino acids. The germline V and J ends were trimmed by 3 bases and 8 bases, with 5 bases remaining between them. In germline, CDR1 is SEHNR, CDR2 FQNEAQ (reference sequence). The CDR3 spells CASSFGDSPLHF. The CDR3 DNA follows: TGTGCCAGCAGCTTCGGGGATTCACCCCTCCACTTT. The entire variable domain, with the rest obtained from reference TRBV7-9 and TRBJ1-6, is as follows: DTGVSQNPRHKITKRGQNVTFRCDPISEHNRLYWYRQTLGQGPEFLTYFQNEAQLEKSRLLSDRFSAERPKGSFSTLEIQRTEQGDSAMYLCASSFGDSPLHFGNGTRLTVT.

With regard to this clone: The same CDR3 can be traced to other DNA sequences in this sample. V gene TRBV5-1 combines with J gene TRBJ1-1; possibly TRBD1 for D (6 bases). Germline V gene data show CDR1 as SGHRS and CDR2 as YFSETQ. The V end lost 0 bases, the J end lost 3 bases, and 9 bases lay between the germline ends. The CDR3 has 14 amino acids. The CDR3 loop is CASSLAAGDTEAFF. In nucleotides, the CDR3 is TGCGCCAGCAGCTTGGCGGCAGGGGACACTGAAGCTTTCTTT. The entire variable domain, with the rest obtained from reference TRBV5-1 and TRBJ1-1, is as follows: KAGVTQTPRYLIKTRGQQVTLSCSPISGHRSVSWYQQTPGQGLQFLFEYFSETQRNKGNFPGRFSGRQFSNSRSEMNVSTLELGDSALYLCASSLAAGDTEAFFGQGTRLTVV.

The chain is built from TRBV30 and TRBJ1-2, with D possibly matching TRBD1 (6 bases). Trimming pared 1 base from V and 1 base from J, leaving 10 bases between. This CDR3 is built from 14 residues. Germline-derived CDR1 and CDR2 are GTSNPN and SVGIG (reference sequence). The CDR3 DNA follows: TGTGCCTGGAGTGGGACAGCGATTAACTATGGCTACACCTTC. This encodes CAWSGTAINYGYTF.

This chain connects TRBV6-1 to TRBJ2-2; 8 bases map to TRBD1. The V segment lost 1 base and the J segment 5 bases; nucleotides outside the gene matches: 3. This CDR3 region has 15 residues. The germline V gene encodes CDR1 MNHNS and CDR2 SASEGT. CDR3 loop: CASSEVTGVTGELFF. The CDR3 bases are TGTGCCAGCAGTGAAGTGACAGGGGTTACCGGGGAGCTGTTTTTT.

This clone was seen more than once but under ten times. For the CDR3, the DNA is TGCAGCGCGGAAGACAGGGGTCCCCGCACAGATACGCAGTATTTT. Amino acids: CSAEDRGPRTDTQYF. The V gene is TRBV29-1, the J gene TRBJ2-3; 8 nucleotides align to TRBD1. The germline V gene has CDR1 SQVTM and CDR2 ANQGSEA. Unmatched junction bases numbered 10, after V lost 7 bases and J lost 1 base. This CDR3 comprises 15 residues.

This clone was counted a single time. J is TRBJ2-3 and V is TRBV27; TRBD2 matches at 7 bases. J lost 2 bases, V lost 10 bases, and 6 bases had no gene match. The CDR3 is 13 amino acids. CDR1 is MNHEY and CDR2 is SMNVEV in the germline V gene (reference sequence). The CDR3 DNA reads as TGTGCCACTGCTAGCGGATTCACAGATACGCAGTATTTT. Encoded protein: CATASGFTDTQYF.